This T cell receptor beta chain comes out of a study of identical twins. Study results and limitations: Fewer insertions were carried by abundant cord blood beta clonotypes, but none was seen in memory repertoires. One should note that invariant MAIT and iNKT cells could partly confound zero-insertion analyses. Modelling approaches yielded underestimates of out-of-frame TCR alpha sharing between monozygotic twins.

TCRdb recomputed calls from the 5' RACE reads with MiXCR, one row per CDR3 protein. Among about 480,000 distinct CDR3 sequences listed, about 14% were seen once. There are 13 residues in the CDR3. The ends were cut back, 6 bases at V and 4 bases at J, with 12 bases in the middle. Germline CDR1 and CDR2: MNHNS and SASEGT. Each donor was a healthy Caucasian. As for this clonotype: Its antigen is undetermined.

The same data also went into a second study, on yellow fever vaccine responses in identical twins.

This chain uses TRBV6-1 with TRBJ2-5; tentatively, D is TRBD2 (6 bases). The sequence came from a woman between 18 and 29 years old in good health. What was sequenced was CD4+ T cells sorted from blood. The CDR3 reads CASRRRGRETQYF. In nucleotides, the CDR3 is TGTGCCAGCAGGAGGCGGGGACGAGAGACCCAGTACTTC.